One sample yielded the 5 T cell receptor beta chains listed below, sequenced in a study of shared clonotypes between healthy human individuals (dated by TCRdb to 2020 to 2021). The library came from the immunoSEQ multiplex PCR assay. TCRdb's version of the immuneACCESS table is confined to in-frame rearrangements and falls short of the full clone set. An unresolved V gene accounts for under half of the shortfall where checked; the remainder is of unknown origin. Within this sample are some 790,000 clones, with about two thirds of them counted one time only. The ten largest clones take up under 2% of the sample. Sequenced material: memory CD4+ T cells sorted from blood. The cell subset or site tag for this specimen amounts to: CD45RA-negative fraction. Receptors were obtained from a woman in her twenties or thirties in good health.

The rearrangement uses TRBV21-1 and TRBJ2-7; the table's D call, TRBD2, was not checked against the DNA. TRBV21-1 is termed a pseudogene. CDR3 length: 16 residues. The CDR3 loop is CASSNVGPSGIGEQYF. The CDR3 DNA reads TGTGCCAGCAGCAACGTTGGTCCTAGCGGGATTGGGGAGCAGTACTTC.

This chain uses TRBV5-1 with TRBJ2-5; the match to TRBD2 covers 7 bases. Gene TRBJ2-7 matches the end of the DNA better, so the J call may be wrong. CDR1 and CDR2 (germline): SGHRS, YFSETQ. The CDR3 has 13 amino acids. CDR3 in amino acids: CASSIRREGEQYF. CDR3 in DNA: TGCGCCAGCAGCATCCGAAGGGAGGGCGAGCAGTACTTC.

The chain is built from TRBV18 and TRBJ2-1; TRBD2 matches 16 bases. The germline gives CDR1 KGHSH, CDR2 LQKENI. V trimming: 3 bases; J trimming: 0 bases; junction bases outside the gene matches: 2. This CDR3 region has 18 residues. As DNA, the CDR3 is TGTGCCAGCTCACCGGGACTAGCGGGAGGGAGCTCCTACAATGAGCAGTTCTTC. This sequence encodes CASSPGLAGGSSYNEQFF.

The sample holds a few counts of this clone. The sample contains more than one DNA sequence encoding this CDR3. V is TRBV5-1 and J is TRBJ1-1; 8 bases are a match to TRBD1. This CDR3 contains 15 residues. Unmatched junction bases numbered 7, after V lost 2 bases and J lost 4 bases. Germline CDR1 is SGHRS and CDR2 is YFSETQ. CDR3 sequence reads: CASSLETGGVTEAFF. CDR3 nucleotides: TGCGCCAGCAGCTTAGAAACAGGGGGAGTCACTGAAGCTTTCTTT.

The chain carries TRBV5-4 and TRBJ2-3, with D possibly matching TRBD2 (6 bases). This CDR3 is built from 14 residues. Germline V gene lookup returns CDR1 SGHNT and CDR2 YYREEE (reference sequence). Trimming pared 7 bases from V and 4 bases from J, leaving 16 bases between. CDR3 residues: CASAPAGGSDTQYF. The CDR3 coding sequence is TGTGCCAGCGCACCTGCCGGAGGGTCAGATACGCAGTATTTT. Together with reference TRBV5-4 and TRBJ2-3, the CDR3 gives the full variable domain: ETGVTQSPTHLIKTRGQQVTLRCSSQSGHNTVSWYQQALGQGPQFIFQYYREEENGRGNFPPRFSGLQFPNYSSELNVNALELDDSALYLCASAPAGGSDTQYFGPGTRLTVL.